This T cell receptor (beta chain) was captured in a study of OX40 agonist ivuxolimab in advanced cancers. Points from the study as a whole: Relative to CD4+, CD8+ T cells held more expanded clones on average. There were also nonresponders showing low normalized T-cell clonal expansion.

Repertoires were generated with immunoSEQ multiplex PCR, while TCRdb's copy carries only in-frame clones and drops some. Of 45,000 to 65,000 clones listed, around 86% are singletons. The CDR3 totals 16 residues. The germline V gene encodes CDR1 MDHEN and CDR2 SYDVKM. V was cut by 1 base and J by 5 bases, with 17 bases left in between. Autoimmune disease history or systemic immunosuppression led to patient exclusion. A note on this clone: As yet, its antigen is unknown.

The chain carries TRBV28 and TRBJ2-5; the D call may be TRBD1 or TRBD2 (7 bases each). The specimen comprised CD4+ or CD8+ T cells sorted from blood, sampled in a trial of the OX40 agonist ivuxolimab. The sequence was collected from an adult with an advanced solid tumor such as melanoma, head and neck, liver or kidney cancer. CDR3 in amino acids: CASSLSLRGGSETQYF. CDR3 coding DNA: TGTGCCAGCAGTTTATCACTCAGGGGGGGTTCGGAGACCCAGTACTTC.